Each of the 14 T cell receptor beta chains below was sequenced from the same sample in a study of cytomegalovirus exposure and HLA in healthy donors. Method: immunoSEQ multiplex PCR; TCRdb's copy keeps in-frame clones and lacks some. This sample has 70,000 or so clones, with roughly 94% found just once. The sequenced material came from PBMCs. The receptors here all came from a young man in good health and CMV-seropositive.

This rearrangement joins TRBV5-1 to TRBJ1-5; D gene unclear. Germline V gene sequence: CDR1 SGHRS, CDR2 YFSETQ. The CDR3 is 13 amino acids. V was clipped by 0 bases and J by 7 bases, with 8 bases between them. The CDR3 bases are TGCGCCAGCAGCTTGGGGCCGGGGCAGCCCCAGCATTTT. Translating gives CASSLGPGQPQHF.

This clone was seen a single time. This sequence joins TRBV5-5 and TRBJ2-3; a possible D gene is TRBD2 (5 bases). The CDR3 has 15 residues. Germline V gives CDR1 SGHKS, CDR2 YYEKEE (reference sequence). V was clipped by 3 bases and J by 5 bases, with 16 bases between them. The CDR3: CASSSQAGGVDTQYF. CDR3 nucleotide sequence: TGTGCCAGCAGCTCCCAGGCGGGTGGGGTAGATACGCAGTATTTT.

V and J are TRBV6-5 and TRBJ1-2, with D hard to call. CDR1 is MNHEY and CDR2 is SVGAGI in the germline V gene. The CDR3 runs to 11 residues. The germline V and J ends were trimmed by 5 bases and 4 bases, with 5 bases remaining between them. DNA of the CDR3: TGTGCCAGCAGTGAAGCCTATGGCTACACCTTC. Amino acid sequence: CASSEAYGYTF.

The chain couples TRBV19 to TRBJ1-2, with D possibly being TRBD1 (6 bases). The CDR3 runs to 13 residues. The germline V and J ends were trimmed by 7 bases and 7 bases, with 16 bases remaining between them. CDR1 LNHDA and CDR2 SQIVND come from the germline V gene (reference sequence). CDR3 coding DNA: TGTGCCAGTAAAGACAGGAGGTTGGGTGGCTACACCTTC. It yields the protein CASKDRRLGGYTF. Together with reference TRBV19 and TRBJ1-2, the CDR3 gives the full variable domain: DGGITQSPKYLFRKEGQNVTLSCEQNLNHDAMYWYRQDPGQGLRLIYYSQIVNDFQKGDIAEGYSVSREKKESFPLTVTSAQKNPTAFYLCASKDRRLGGYTFGSGTRLTVV.

This chain links TRBV6-4 with TRBJ2-2, with 10 bases that match TRBD1. Germline V gene data show CDR1 as MRHNA and CDR2 as SNTAGT. V was pared by 6 bases and J by 7 bases, with 5 bases of the junction left unmatched. The CDR3 contains 14 residues. The DNA for the CDR3 is TGTGCCAGCAGCCGACAGGGGGCTAACGGGGAGCTGTTTTTT. Its translation is CASSRQGANGELFF.

The chain combines TRBV27 with TRBJ2-7; D not resolved. V lost 0 bases and J lost 4, with 7 bases in between. The length of the CDR3 is 13 residues. Germline assignment: CDR1 MNHEY and CDR2 SMNVEV (reference sequence). The CDR3 loop reads CASSLSTHYEQYF. For the CDR3, the DNA is TGTGCCAGCAGTTTATCGACACATTACGAGCAGTACTTC.

The chain has TRBV18 and TRBJ2-1; TRBD2 aligns across 8 bases. The CDR3 consists of 16 residues. Germline lookup yields CDR1 KGHSH and CDR2 LQKENI. With 3 bases clipped from V and 0 bases from J, the junction kept 4 bases outside the gene matches. The CDR3 region has the DNA TGTGCCAGCTCACCTAGCGGGACGAGCTCCTACAATGAGCAGTTCTTC. Translation: CASSPSGTSSYNEQFF. The full variable domain, completed using reference TRBV18 and TRBJ2-1, is NAGVMQNPRHLVRRRGQEARLRCSPMKGHSHVYWYRQLPEEGLKFMVYLQKENIIDESGMPKERFSAEFPKEGPSILRIQQVVRGDSAAYFCASSPSGTSSYNEQFFGPGTRLTVL.

The chain uses TRBV11-1 and TRBJ2-6; tentative D call: TRBD1 (5 bases). The ends were cut back, 3 bases at V and 4 bases at J, with 13 bases in the middle. CDR1 is SGHAT, CDR2 FQDESV, per germline (reference sequence). The CDR3 is 16 amino acids. CDR3 bases: TGTGCCAGCAGCTTTCAGGGCTCATCCGGGGCCAACGTCCTGACTTTC. Its translation is CASSFQGSSGANVLTF.

The chain recombines TRBV30 with TRBJ1-2; D possibly corresponds to TRBD1 (6 bases). The CDR3 is 13 amino acids. V lost 1 base and J lost 8, with 14 bases in between. Per the germline V gene, CDR1 is GTSNPN and CDR2 is SVGIG (reference sequence). In nucleotides, the CDR3 is TGTGCCTGGAGTGCCCCGGGACAATACGGCTACACCTTC. This encodes CAWSAPGQYGYTF.

This CDR3 reads CSAPQGRGHETDTQYF. The DNA for the CDR3 is TGCAGCGCCCCTCAGGGCAGGGGGCATGAGACAGATACGCAGTATTTT. The rearrangement joins TRBV29-1 to TRBJ2-3; 8 nucleotides line up with TRBD1. The CDR3 sequence is 16 residues long. V lost 7 bases, J lost 3 bases, and 15 bases stayed unmatched. Germline CDR1 SQVTM, CDR2 ANQGSEA.

This clone has only one observation. This sequence joins TRBV30 and TRBJ2-7; 7 nucleotides line up with TRBD1. V shed 4 bases, J shed 1 base, and the junction held 7 bases outside the gene matches. The CDR3 runs 14 residues. CDR1 is GTSNPN, CDR2 SVGIG, per germline (reference sequence). CDR3 sequence: CAWTVGGWSYEQYF. The CDR3 DNA reads TGTGCCTGGACAGTAGGGGGCTGGTCCTACGAGCAGTACTTC.

The genes are TRBV7-9 and TRBJ2-5; 9 bases are shared with TRBD1. Trimming cost V 4 bases and J 0 bases; bases outside gene matches: 6. The CDR3 is made up of 16 amino acids. The germline V gene has CDR1 SEHNR and CDR2 FQNEAQ (reference sequence). This chain's CDR3 is CASSSQGAAHQETQYF. Written as DNA, the CDR3 is TGTGCCAGCAGCTCACAGGGGGCTGCCCACCAAGAGACCCAGTACTTC.

This sequence joins TRBV10-3 and TRBJ1-1; weak D call: TRBD1 (6 bases). The CDR3 is 13 amino acids. Germline V gene lookup returns CDR1 ENHRY and CDR2 SYGVKD. V was cut by 6 bases and J by 6 bases, with 14 bases left in between. The CDR3 DNA sequence: TGTGCCATCAGACAGGGAACGAGCGCTGAAGCTTTCTTT. This codes for CAIRQGTSAEAFF.

The gene calls are TRBV5-1 and TRBJ1-1; tentative D call: TRBD1 (6 bases). Germline loops: CDR1 SGHRS, CDR2 YFSETQ. The CDR3 sequence is 11 residues long. Trimming took off 1 base at V and 9 bases at J, with 7 bases between the two ends. The CDR3: CASSLRDKAFF. The DNA of the CDR3 is TGCGCCAGCAGCTTGCGGGACAAAGCTTTCTTT.